This T cell receptor (beta chain) stems from a study of T cell repertoires in cytomegalovirus infection. Study information: Indications of both CMV infection and matching HLA type were provided by public TCR beta signatures.

The junction had 5 bases not matched to a gene; V was cut back by 8 bases and J by 1 base. The CDR3 is made up of 14 amino acids. Looked up from germline, CDR1 is MDHEN and CDR2 is SYDVKM. Concerning this clonotype itself: What it binds is not known.

TCRdb fed the reads into MiXCR, producing one record per CDR3 protein. This sample has about 900,000 distinct CDR3 sequences, with around 30% found just once. The TCR was taken from a human donor in good health (CMV status not recorded). Some clones in this sample may be carry-over from other donors' samples. The J gene is TRBJ2-3, the V gene TRBV28, with 8 bases that match TRBD1. Source: cultured CD8+ T cells from PBMCs, taken from culture after CMV antigen stimulation. This chain's CDR3 is CASSEDRGTDTQYF. CDR3 in DNA: TGTGCCAGCTCAGAGGACAGGGGCACAGATACGCAGTATTTT.